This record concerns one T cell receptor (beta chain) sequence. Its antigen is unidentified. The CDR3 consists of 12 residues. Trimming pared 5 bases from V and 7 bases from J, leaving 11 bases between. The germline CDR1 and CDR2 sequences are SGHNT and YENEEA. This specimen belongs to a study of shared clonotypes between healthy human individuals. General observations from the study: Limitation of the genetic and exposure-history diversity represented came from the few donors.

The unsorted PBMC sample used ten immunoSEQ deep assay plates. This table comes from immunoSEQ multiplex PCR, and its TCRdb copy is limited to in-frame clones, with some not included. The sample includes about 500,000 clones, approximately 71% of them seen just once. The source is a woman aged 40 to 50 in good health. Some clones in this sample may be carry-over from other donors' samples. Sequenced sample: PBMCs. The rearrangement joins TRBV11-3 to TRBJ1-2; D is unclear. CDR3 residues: CASSTADLGYTF. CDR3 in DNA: TGTGCCAGCAGCACGGCAGATCTTGGCTACACCTTC.